This T cell receptor (beta chain) is drawn from a study of cytomegalovirus exposure and HLA in healthy donors. Whole-study findings and limits: The study designated 150 or so TCR beta chains cytomegalovirus-associated. As was reported, the classifier diagnosed cytomegalovirus status with high specificity and sensitivity.

V lost 4 bases and J 6 bases, leaving 11 bases between the germline ends. The germline gives CDR1 SGHRS, CDR2 YFSETQ. This CDR3 region has 12 residues. TCRdb keeps only in-frame clones here, not all; method: immunoSEQ multiplex PCR. The sample shows 150,000 to 200,000 clones, 80% to 85% of them seen only once. Separate from the approximately 670-subject first cohort, the 120-subject validation cohort was the one that the donors belonged to. For this clone: Antigen specificity is unknown.

Sequencing was performed on PBMCs. This chain uses TRBV5-1 with TRBJ2-7; D uncertain. This TCR was recovered from a woman in her twenties or thirties in good health and CMV-seronegative. The CDR3 here is CASSRDTVEQYF. CDR3 nucleotides: TGCGCCAGCAGCAGAGACACCGTCGAGCAGTACTTC.